This T cell receptor (beta chain) appears in the sequencing data of a study of blood T cell dynamics during melanoma immunotherapy. Overall study: First-line therapy was either pembrolizumab or nivolumab with ipilimumab for metastatic melanoma.

The CDR3 is 12 amino acids. Per the germline V gene, CDR1 is MNHEY and CDR2 is SMNVEV (reference sequence). As regards this clone: The junction does not match germline at one end; this may be a read error.

Time point noted: pre-treatment baseline. Samples come from before therapy and from week 3 after the first blockade cycle. DNA loading was fixed at 350 to 450 ng for all bulk PBMC samples. Clones were read by immunoSEQ multiplex PCR, and TCRdb kept only the in-frame ones, dropping some. The sample holds approximately 10,000 clones, about 86% seen once. The receptor comes from a human donor with melanoma. The chain is built from TRBV27 and TRBJ2-1; tentative D call: TRBD1 (5 bases). The input for sequencing was blood, taken from a patient treated with checkpoint blockade. The CDR3 bases are TGTGCCAGCAGTTTATTCTCCGGACAACTGGTCTTC. As protein: CASSLFSGQLVF.